The 9 T cell receptor beta chains reported below all come from one sample, sequenced in a study of blood T cell repertoires in COVID-19. Data came from immunoSEQ multiplex PCR; TCRdb stores just in-frame clones and leaves some out. The sample lists about 220,000 clones, approximately 82% occurring once. The sample taken for sequencing was peripheral blood. The receptors stem from a man aged 50 or older with active or convalescent COVID-19.

The V and J genes are TRBV5-4 and TRBJ2-7; D may be TRBD2 (6 bases). With 7 bases removed from V and 7 bases from J, the gap between germline ends came to 15 bases. The CDR3 runs 12 residues. CDR1 SGHNT and CDR2 YYREEE come from the germline V gene (reference sequence). CDR3 sequence (DNA): TGTGCCAGCGGGCTCCACGGGGGAGAGCAGTACGTC. This codes for CASGLHGGEQYV.

This chain uses TRBV2 with TRBJ1-4; 8 bases fit TRBD1. The V and J ends lost 3 bases and 8 bases, in that order; junction bases with no gene match: 5. Germline V CDR1 and CDR2: SNHLY, FYNNEI. This CDR3 is built from 14 residues. CDR3 loop: CASSDGQGEEKLFF. For the CDR3, the DNA is TGTGCCAGCAGTGACGGACAGGGAGAGGAAAAACTGTTTTTT.

The chain is built from TRBV5-1 and TRBJ1-6, with D possibly being TRBD1 (6 bases). Trimming removed 5 bases from V and 6 bases from J, with 9 bases in between. Germline CDR1 and CDR2: SGHRS and YFSETQ. This CDR3 comprises 13 residues. CDR3 sequence (DNA): TGCGCCAGCAGGGTACAGGGTAATTCACCCCTCCACTTT. As protein: CASRVQGNSPLHF.

V usage is TRBV5-6 and J usage is TRBJ1-4, with a possible D match to TRBD1 (5 bases). Germline V gives CDR1 SGHDT, CDR2 YYEEEE. V lost 2 bases to trimming and J lost 8 bases, with 7 bases between them. The CDR3 is 12 amino acids. DNA of the CDR3: TGTGCCAGCAGCTTTCGGGGGGAAAAACTGTTTTTT. It codes for CASSFRGEKLFF.

The rearrangement uses TRBV28 and TRBJ2-5; D might be TRBD1 (5 bases). Looked up from germline, CDR1 is MDHEN and CDR2 is SYDVKM. The CDR3 spans 14 residues. Trimming cost V 5 bases and J 0 bases, with 10 bases left between them. This CDR3 is CASSLGQDQETQYF. The CDR3 DNA reads TGTGCCAGCAGTCTTGGACAAGACCAAGAGACCCAGTACTTC. Based on the CDR3 plus reference TRBV28 and TRBJ2-5, the full variable domain is DVKVTQSSRYLVKRTGEKVFLECVQDMDHENMFWYRQDPGLGLRLIYFSYDVKMKEKGDIPEGYSVSREKKERFSLILESASTNQTSMYLCASSLGQDQETQYFGPGTRLLVL.

The chain is built from TRBV2 and TRBJ2-2; TRBD2 matches at 15 bases. Germline loops: CDR1 SNHLY, CDR2 FYNNEI. The CDR3 loop spans 17 amino acids. V was clipped by 8 bases and J by 6 bases; unmatched bases: 10. Here the CDR3 reads CASGSGLAGGRPGELFF. The CDR3, as DNA: TGTGCCAGCGGCTCCGGACTAGCGGGGGGGCGGCCCGGGGAGCTGTTTTTT.

The V gene is TRBV2, the J gene TRBJ1-6; tentative D call: TRBD1 (5 bases). The ends were cut back, 1 base at V and 8 bases at J, with 6 bases in the middle. Germline CDR1 reads SNHLY; CDR2 reads FYNNEI. The CDR3 runs to 13 residues. CDR3 nucleotides: TGTGCCAGCAGTGAAGAAGGGGATTCACCCCTCCACTTT. It is translated as CASSEEGDSPLHF.

The chain carries TRBV19 and TRBJ2-1; 8 bases align to TRBD1. Trimming took 10 bases from V and 9 from J; bases not matched to a gene: 5. This CDR3 contains 11 residues. The germline gives CDR1 LNHDA, CDR2 SQIVND (reference sequence). The CDR3 region is CATRQGLEQFF. CDR3 nucleotides: TGTGCCACTCGACAGGGGCTTGAGCAGTTCTTC.

The chain carries TRBV5-6 and TRBJ1-2; possible D gene TRBD1, 6 bases. Germline V lookup: CDR1 SGHDT, CDR2 YYEEEE. V was clipped by 0 bases and J by 4 bases, with 10 bases between them. The CDR3 has 14 amino acids. CDR3 protein: CASSLVQGRYGYTF. The CDR3 DNA is TGTGCCAGCAGCTTGGTTCAGGGGCGCTATGGCTACACCTTC.